Presented here are 31 T cell receptor beta chains from one specimen sequenced in a study of early T cells in non-severe SARS-CoV-2 infection. TCRdb independently ran MiXCR on the 5' RACE reads; one entry per CDR3 protein. The sample carries about 56,000 distinct CDR3 sequences, roughly 15% recorded once. Sequenced here: whole blood, sampled at baseline. The receptor set was obtained from an adult who was a healthcare worker with PCR-confirmed SARS-CoV-2 infection or an uninfected control (not recorded which).

The table lists this clonotype with a few counts. This rearrangement joins TRBV20-1 to TRBJ2-1; possibly TRBD1 for D (5 bases). Germline CDR1 DFQATT, CDR2 SNEGSKA (reference sequence). The CDR3 spans 14 residues. The V and J ends lost 7 bases and 0 bases respectively, with 13 bases between them. This CDR3 reads CSGKGRFSYNEQFF. The CDR3, as DNA: TGCAGTGGAAAGGGGCGATTCTCCTACAATGAGCAGTTCTTC.

This clonotype was observed a few times. The chain couples TRBV2 to TRBJ1-4, with 9 nucleotides matching TRBD1. This CDR3 is 14 amino acids long. Germline V gene data show CDR1 as SNHLY and CDR2 as FYNNEI. V was clipped by 5 bases and J by 8 bases; unmatched bases: 6. The CDR3 region is CASSPQGAREKLFF. For the CDR3, the DNA is TGTGCCAGCAGTCCACAGGGGGCGAGGGAAAAACTGTTTTTT.

This clonotype appeared a few times. J is TRBJ2-3 and V is TRBV6-4; 7 positions match TRBD2. V dropped 8 bases and J dropped 2; count of bases not matched to a gene: 7. The CDR3 length is 14 residues. Germline V gives CDR1 MRHNA, CDR2 SNTAGT. CDR3 residues: CASGGGEATDTQYF. CDR3 coding DNA: TGTGCCAGCGGGGGAGGGGAGGCCACAGATACGCAGTATTTT.

As to this clonotype: One junction end disagrees with the germline gene, perhaps due to a read error. The chain joins TRBV3-1 to TRBJ2-3; D might be TRBD2 (7 bases). Germline CDR1 is LGHDT and CDR2 is YNNKEL (reference sequence). This CDR3 has 16 residues. CDR3 sequence: CASSPTRGASTDTKYF. CDR3 bases: TGTGCCAGCAGCCCTACCCGGGGGGCCAGCACAGATACGAAGTATTTT.

V gene TRBV29-1 combines with J gene TRBJ2-1, with D perhaps TRBD1 or TRBD2 (5 bases each). The V and J ends lost 3 bases and 5 bases respectively, with 5 bases between them. This CDR3 region has 11 residues. Germline-derived CDR1 and CDR2 are SQVTM and ANQGSEA. For the CDR3, the DNA is TGCAGCGTTGAGGGGGACAATGAGCAGTTCTTC. Its translation: CSVEGDNEQFF.

As regards this clonotype: It may be a read error: a sequence one base away is much more abundant. The chain carries TRBV20-1 and TRBJ2-2; D gene uncertain. CDR3 length: 15 amino acids. V shed 0 bases and J shed 1 base, with 9 bases lying between them. Germline values: CDR1 DFQATT, CDR2 SNEGSKA (reference sequence). The chain's CDR3 is CSARDRRMNTGELFF. The DNA for the CDR3 is TGCAGTGCTAGAGATAGAAGAATGAACACCGGGGAGCTGTTTTTT.

V usage is TRBV27 and J usage is TRBJ1-5; no clear D. This CDR3 region has 14 residues. V was cut by 0 bases and J by 7 bases, with 10 bases left in between. CDR1 and CDR2 (germline): MNHEY, SMNVEV (reference sequence). The CDR3 nucleotides are TGTGCCAGCAGTTTATCGATCGCCGTACAGCCCCAGCATTTT. Protein product: CASSLSIAVQPQHF.

This clonotype was counted between two and nine times. This sequence joins TRBV19 and TRBJ1-3, with D possibly matching TRBD1 (6 bases). The length of the CDR3 is 15 residues. With 5 bases removed from V and 2 bases from J, the gap between germline ends came to 13 bases. The germline gives CDR1 LNHDA, CDR2 SQIVND (reference sequence). In DNA, the CDR3 is TGTGCCAGTAGTGCATGGGGGGCTGCTGGAAACACCATATATTTT. The encoded protein is CASSAWGAAGNTIYF.

The chain has TRBV5-1 and TRBJ1-1; D remains ambiguous. Trimming took 4 bases from V and 1 from J, leaving 8 bases between them. The CDR3 is 13 residues long. Germline V gives CDR1 SGHRS, CDR2 YFSETQ. CDR3 sequence: CASSVGENTEAFF. CDR3 bases: TGCGCCAGCAGCGTGGGAGAGAACACTGAAGCTTTCTTT.

The chain carries TRBV20-1 and TRBJ2-7; a weak D match, TRBD1 (6 bases). The CDR3 sequence is 20 residues long. Looked up from germline, CDR1 is DFQATT and CDR2 is SNEGSKA (reference sequence). V was clipped by 1 base and J by 3 bases, with 31 bases between them. CDR3 in amino acids: CSARAHPLDSPKNGGYEQYF. CDR3 sequence (DNA): TGCAGTGCTAGAGCTCATCCTTTGGACAGCCCCAAAAATGGTGGCTACGAGCAGTACTTC.

With respect to this clonotype: One end of the junction fails to match germline, which may point to a read error. This chain uses TRBV6-5 with TRBJ2-5, with 9 bases fitting TRBD2. The CDR3 runs to 16 residues. Germline lookup yields CDR1 MNHEY and CDR2 SVGAGI. The CDR3, as DNA: TGTGTCAGCAGCCTAGCGGGATCTTCAACAAGAGAGACCCAGTACTTC. This translates into CVSSLAGSSTRETQYF.

This clonotype has only a few counts. The chain combines TRBV11-2 with TRBJ2-3; unclear D gene. Germline-derived CDR1 and CDR2 are SGHAT and FQNNGV. Trimming pared 8 bases from V and 2 bases from J, leaving 11 bases between. The CDR3 totals 13 residues. CDR3 nucleotide sequence: TGTGCCAGCCGGGTCTGGCTCACAGATACGCAGTATTTT. It translates to CASRVWLTDTQYF.

This clonotype was counted many times. The gene calls are TRBV15 and TRBJ2-3; D assignment may be TRBD1 or TRBD2 (7 bases each). Trimming shortened V by 5 bases and J by 6 bases, and 15 bases separated the two germline ends. The CDR3 consists of 14 residues. Germline CDR1 reads LNHNV; CDR2 reads YYDKDF (reference sequence). CDR3 amino acids: CATSPRGTADTQYF. The DNA of the CDR3 is TGTGCCACCAGCCCGCGGGGGACAGCCGATACGCAGTATTTT. Based on the CDR3 plus reference TRBV15 and TRBJ2-3, the full variable domain is DAMVIQNPRYQVTQFGKPVTLSCSQTLNHNVMYWYQQKSSQAPKLLFHYYDKDFNNEADTPDNFQSRRPNTSFCFLDIRSPGLGDTAMYLCATSPRGTADTQYFGPGTRLTVL.

In this sample, this clonotype turned up a few times. The J gene is TRBJ1-2, the V gene TRBV4-1; D not certain. The CDR3 contains 13 residues. Trimming left V 0 bases short and J 2 bases short, with 4 bases between. In germline, CDR1 is MGHRA, CDR2 YSYEKL. The CDR3 spells CASSQEVNYGYTF. The CDR3 DNA is TGCGCCAGCAGCCAAGAAGTCAACTATGGCTACACCTTC.

This sequence joins TRBV5-6 and TRBJ2-2, with unresolved D. Germline CDR1 reads SGHDT; CDR2 reads YYEEEE. V lost 3 bases, J lost 6 bases, and 9 bases lay in between. The CDR3 is 13 residues long. The CDR3 nucleotides read TGTGCCAGCAGCTGGGGTCGGTCCGGGGAGCTGTTTTTT. This gives the protein CASSWGRSGELFF.

This clonotype has just a few counts. The rearrangement joins TRBV2 to TRBJ2-2; D gene unclear. V lost 8 bases and J lost 0, with 13 bases in between. The CDR3 covers 15 residues. Germline V gene data show CDR1 as SNHLY and CDR2 as FYNNEI. CDR3 sequence (DNA): TGTGCCAGCGAGAATGGCTTCGCGAACACCGGGGAGCTGTTTTTT. Translating gives CASENGFANTGELFF.

This clonotype has a handful of counts. The chain recombines TRBV5-1 with TRBJ2-7; tentative D call: TRBD1 (5 bases). With 7 bases removed from V and 5 bases from J, the gap between germline ends came to 16 bases. This CDR3 region has 13 residues. In germline, CDR1 is SGHRS, CDR2 YFSETQ. For the CDR3, the DNA is TGCGCCAGCCAGTACGACAGTACTAACGAGCAGTACTTC. Its translation is CASQYDSTNEQYF.

This clonotype was counted ten times or more. The genes are TRBV5-1 and TRBJ2-7; TRBD1 might be the D (5 bases). The CDR3 is 16 amino acids. Trimming removed 0 bases from V and 2 bases from J, with 15 bases in between. Per the germline V gene, CDR1 is SGHRS and CDR2 is YFSETQ. The CDR3 loop reads CASSLEKVSRAYEQYF. CDR3 nucleotide sequence: TGCGCCAGCAGCTTGGAGAAAGTCTCCAGGGCCTACGAGCAGTACTTC.

This clonotype was seen a handful of times. The CDR3 loop is CASSLLAGDEQYF. The DNA for the CDR3 is TGTGCCAGCAGCTTACTAGCGGGAGACGAGCAGTACTTC. V is TRBV11-2 and J is TRBJ2-7; 10 bases align to TRBD2. The trim removed 2 bases at V and 5 bases at J, leaving 0 bases unmatched. The germline V gene has CDR1 SGHAT and CDR2 FQNNGV. This CDR3 is built from 13 residues.

This clonotype was picked up many times. This sequence joins TRBV28 and TRBJ1-4, with 7 bases aligning to TRBD1. Germline V gene sequence: CDR1 MDHEN, CDR2 SYDVKM. CDR3 length: 14 amino acids. The V and J ends lost 8 bases and 7 bases, in that order; junction bases with no gene match: 10. Here the CDR3 reads CASSATGIGEKLFF. For the CDR3, the DNA is TGTGCCAGCTCCGCGACAGGGATAGGTGAAAAACTGTTTTTT. The variable domain in full, completed from reference TRBV28 and TRBJ1-4, reads DVKVTQSSRYLVKRTGEKVFLECVQDMDHENMFWYRQDPGLGLRLIYFSYDVKMKEKGDIPEGYSVSREKKERFSLILESASTNQTSMYLCASSATGIGEKLFFGSGTQLSVL.

This clonotype was found many times. This chain uses TRBV29-1 with TRBJ1-5, with TRBD1 matching 7 bases. CDR1 SQVTM and CDR2 ANQGSEA come from the germline V gene. The length of the CDR3 is 15 residues. Trimming at V came to 5 bases and at J to 7 bases, leaving 14 bases not matched to a gene. CDR3: CSVTTAGGTGQPQHF. In nucleotides, the CDR3 is TGCAGCGTTACAACTGCAGGGGGTACGGGACAGCCCCAGCATTTT.

The sample holds many counts of this clonotype. The rearrangement links TRBV28 to TRBJ2-5, with 9 bases fitting TRBD2. The V gene's germline CDR1 is MDHEN and CDR2 SYDVKM. The length of the CDR3 is 15 residues. With V trimmed by 3 bases and J by 1 base, 3 bases remained unmatched. The CDR3 DNA reads TGTGCCAGCAGTTTCCCTAGCGGGGTCCAAGAGACCCAGTACTTC. It encodes CASSFPSGVQETQYF.

The chain couples TRBV12-3 or TRBV12-4 to TRBJ1-1, with D possibly matching TRBD1 (5 bases). V was pared by 3 bases and J by 3 bases, with 17 bases between. The CDR3 covers 16 residues. The CDR3 DNA reads as TGTGCCAGCAGTTTGCGGGGTGTTGGGGCCTACACTGAAGCTTTCTTT. Its translation: CASSLRGVGAYTEAFF.

The chain has TRBV27 and TRBJ1-5; 8 bases are shared with TRBD1. Trimming took 5 bases from V and 3 from J; bases not matched to a gene: 9. Germline CDR1 is MNHEY and CDR2 is SMNVEV (reference sequence). The CDR3 is 16 residues long. CDR3 residues: CASSPGQVTFNQPQHF. The CDR3 DNA reads as TGTGCCAGCAGTCCGGGACAGGTCACCTTCAATCAGCCCCAGCATTTT.

The table lists this clonotype with a few counts. V is TRBV18 and J is TRBJ2-1, with 8 positions matching TRBD2. The germline gives CDR1 KGHSH, CDR2 LQKENI. This CDR3 contains 17 residues. The V gene end was trimmed by 2 bases and the J gene end by 9 bases; junction bases not matched to a gene: 15. This chain's CDR3 is CASSPSLAGGRRPEQFF. The CDR3 DNA follows: TGTGCCAGCTCACCAAGTTTGGCGGGAGGCCGGCGCCCTGAGCAGTTCTTC.

The chain combines TRBV14 with TRBJ2-5; no firm D call. The germline gives CDR1 SGHDN, CDR2 FVKESK. V was clipped by 0 bases and J by 1 base, with 9 bases between them. CDR3 length equals 15 residues. The CDR3 DNA sequence: TGTGCCAGCAGCCAAGATCTGGCAGTCCAAGAGACCCAGTACTTC. Protein: CASSQDLAVQETQYF.

This clonotype has a handful of counts. The chain employs TRBV20-1 and TRBJ1-2, with D hard to call. The germline V gene has CDR1 DFQATT and CDR2 SNEGSKA (reference sequence). V lost 0 bases and J lost 8, with 10 bases in between. The CDR3 is 12 residues long. DNA of the CDR3: TGCAGTGCTAGAGATGGGGAGTTAGGCTACACCTTC. It specifies CSARDGELGYTF.

This clonotype appeared a few times. The chain links TRBV12-3 or TRBV12-4 to TRBJ1-5; TRBD1 is a possible D gene (5 bases). The CDR3 has 16 amino acids. Trimming pared 6 bases from V and 4 bases from J, leaving 19 bases between. The CDR3 DNA sequence: TGTGCCAGCAGCCGTAGTGCTCCCTCAGGGAATCAGCCCCAGCATTTT. Encoded protein: CASSRSAPSGNQPQHF.

This clonotype has a handful of counts. Written as DNA, the CDR3 is TGTGCTAGTGGTTTGGTAAGCGTTTTACAGTACACCTCGAAGTCTGAAGCTTTCTTT. Translated: CASGLVSVLQYTSKSEAFF. This chain connects TRBV12-5 to TRBJ1-1; D gene uncertain. V lost 0 bases to trimming and J lost 6 bases, with 26 bases between them. The V gene's germline CDR1 is LGHNT and CDR2 FRNRAP. This CDR3 contains 19 residues.

In this sample, this clonotype turned up many times. The genes are TRBV5-5 and TRBJ2-1, with D possibly matching TRBD1 (6 bases). Germline values: CDR1 SGHKS, CDR2 YYEKEE (reference sequence). Trimming shortened V by 3 bases and J by 0 bases, and 7 bases separated the two germline ends. This CDR3 is 14 amino acids long. CDR3 coding DNA: TGTGCCAGCAGCTGGGACACCTCCTACAATGAGCAGTTCTTC. Translated, it gives CASSWDTSYNEQFF.

This clonotype came up a few times. V gene TRBV11-2 combines with J gene TRBJ2-1; D is perhaps TRBD1 (7 bases). CDR1 SGHAT and CDR2 FQNNGV come from the germline V gene. The CDR3 is 15 amino acids. Trimming pared 5 bases from V and 9 bases from J, leaving 20 bases between. CDR3 nucleotide sequence: TGTGCCAGCAGCCCCGTGGAGGGGGCCAGGGGTGAGCAGTTCTTC. Its protein product is CASSPVEGARGEQFF.